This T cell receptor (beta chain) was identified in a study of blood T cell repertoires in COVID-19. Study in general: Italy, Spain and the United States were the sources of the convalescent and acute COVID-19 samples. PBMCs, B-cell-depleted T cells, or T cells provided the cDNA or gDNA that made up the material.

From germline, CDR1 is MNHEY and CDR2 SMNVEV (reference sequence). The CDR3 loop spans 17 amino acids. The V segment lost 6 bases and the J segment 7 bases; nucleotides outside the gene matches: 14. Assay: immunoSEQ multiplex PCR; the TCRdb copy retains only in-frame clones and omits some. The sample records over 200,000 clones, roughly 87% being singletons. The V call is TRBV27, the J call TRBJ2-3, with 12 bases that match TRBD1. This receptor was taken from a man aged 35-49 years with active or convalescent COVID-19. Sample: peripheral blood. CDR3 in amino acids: CASSLGSPGQGAYTQYF. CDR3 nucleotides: TGTGCCAGCAGCCTCGGGAGTCCGGGACAGGGGGCGTATACGCAGTATTTT.